This T cell receptor beta chain appears in the sequencing data of a study of shared clonotypes between healthy human individuals. Findings and caveats of the study: It was expected that sequencing depth would affect clonotype sharing among donors.

CDR1 LNHDA and CDR2 SQIVND come from the germline V gene (reference sequence). This CDR3 spans 13 amino acids. V lost 3 bases and J lost 0, with 5 bases in between. Genomic DNA belonging to each subset was distributed in equal measure over several immunoSEQ plates. Data came from immunoSEQ multiplex PCR; TCRdb stores just in-frame clones and leaves some out. This sample carries some 2 million clones, about 95% of them seen once, and the ten largest clones take approximately 1%. Comment on this clone: Antigen: not known. Other DNA sequences in this sample translate to the same CDR3.

Terminally differentiated effector memory CD45RA+ cells were left out of the naive CD8 fraction, which was CD45RO-negative and positively selected for CCR7. Sample: naive CD8+ T cells sorted from blood. This TCR was sampled from a man aged 18 to 29 in good health. The genes are TRBV19 and TRBJ1-1; no firm D call. This chain's CDR3 is CASSISVNTEAFF. Written as DNA, the CDR3 is TGTGCCAGTAGTATCTCGGTGAACACTGAAGCTTTCTTT.